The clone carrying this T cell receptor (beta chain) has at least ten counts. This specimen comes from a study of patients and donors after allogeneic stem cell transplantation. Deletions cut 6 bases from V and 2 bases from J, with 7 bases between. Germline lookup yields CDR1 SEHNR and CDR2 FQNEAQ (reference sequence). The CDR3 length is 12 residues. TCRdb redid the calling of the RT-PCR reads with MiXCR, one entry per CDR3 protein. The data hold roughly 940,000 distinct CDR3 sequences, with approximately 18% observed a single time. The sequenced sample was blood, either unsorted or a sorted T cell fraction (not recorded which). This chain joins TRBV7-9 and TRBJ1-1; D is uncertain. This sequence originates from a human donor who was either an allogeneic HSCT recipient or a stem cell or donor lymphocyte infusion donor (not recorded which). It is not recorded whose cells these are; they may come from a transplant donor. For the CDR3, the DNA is TGTGCCAGCAGTAACCGCAACACTGAAGCTTTCTTT. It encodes CASSNRNTEAFF.